The 12 T cell receptor beta chains below come from one sample, sequenced in a study of cytomegalovirus exposure and HLA in healthy donors. A multiplex PCR was run with 60 Vbeta primers and 13 Jbeta primers. The method was immunoSEQ multiplex PCR; TCRdb's version includes in-frame clones alone and lacks a portion of them. The sample records some 200,000 clones, over 75% being singletons. Sequencing input: PBMCs. These receptors all come from a boy younger than 10 in good health and CMV-seronegative.

This sequence joins TRBV27 and TRBJ1-5, with TRBD1 as a possible D gene (5 bases). Germline loops: CDR1 MNHEY, CDR2 SMNVEV (reference sequence). Trimming stripped 5 bases from V and 3 bases from J, with 14 bases between. There are 15 residues in the CDR3. In nucleotides, the CDR3 is TGTGCCAGCAGTCCTGGCAGGGCTATCAATCAGCCCCAGCATTTT. This codes for CASSPGRAINQPQHF.

The chain joins TRBV25-1 to TRBJ2-1; 7 bases agree with TRBD1. The CDR3 has 15 residues. The J segment lost 8 bases and the V segment lost 3 bases, leaving 10 bases of the junction unmatched. Germline lookup yields CDR1 MGHDK and CDR2 SYGVNS. The CDR3, as DNA: TGTGCCAGCAGTGATCTCCGGGACAGAAAAGATGAGCAGTTCTTC. Translated, it gives CASSDLRDRKDEQFF.

The chain carries TRBV30 and TRBJ1-2; 7 bases are shared with TRBD1. Germline-derived CDR1 and CDR2 are GTSNPN and SVGIG (reference sequence). Trimming took 5 bases from V and 6 from J; bases not matched to a gene: 3. CDR3 length: 11 residues. CDR3 protein: CAWDRENGYTF. The CDR3 nucleotides read TGTGCCTGGGACAGGGAGAATGGCTACACCTTC.

The V and J genes are TRBV7-8 and TRBJ2-7; perhaps TRBD1 as D (5 bases). Trimming pared 3 bases from V and 1 base from J, leaving 13 bases between. The CDR3 is made up of 15 amino acids. Germline assignment: CDR1 SGHVS and CDR2 FQNEAQ. The CDR3 DNA sequence: TGTGCCAGCAGCTTGGTGCAGGGAATTTCCTACGAGCAGTACTTC. Its protein is CASSLVQGISYEQYF.

The rearrangement joins TRBV9 to TRBJ2-3; 11 bases fit TRBD2. Looked up from germline, CDR1 is SGDLS and CDR2 is YYNGEE. This CDR3 is built from 15 residues. The V gene end was trimmed by 2 bases and the J gene end by 5 bases; junction bases not matched to a gene: 4. In DNA, the CDR3 is TGTGCCAGCAGCGTTAGCGGGGGGGCAGGAGATACGCAGTATTTT. Translating it yields CASSVSGGAGDTQYF.

The chain recombines TRBV4-2 with TRBJ1-3; D may be TRBD1 (6 bases). This CDR3 contains 18 residues. The V gene's germline CDR1 is LGHNA and CDR2 YNFKEQ. Trimming left V 0 bases short and J 0 bases short, with 15 bases between. The CDR3 sequence: CASSQDNGQTYSGNTIYF. The CDR3 bases are TGTGCCAGCAGCCAAGATAATGGACAGACATACTCTGGAAACACCATATATTTT.

The chain carries TRBV30 and TRBJ2-2, with 12 bases matching TRBD1. There are 15 residues in the CDR3. V gave up 5 bases and J gave up 7 bases; unmatched junction bases: 8. Germline CDR1 GTSNPN, CDR2 SVGIG (reference sequence). Written as DNA, the CDR3 is TGTGCCTGGGGGGACAGGGGGCGCCGTTACGGGGAGCTGTTTTTT. Translation gives CAWGDRGRRYGELFF. The variable domain in full, completed from reference TRBV30 and TRBJ2-2, reads SQTIHQWPATLVQPVGSPLSLECTVEGTSNPNLYWYRQAAGRGLQLLFYSVGIGQISSEVPQNLSASRPQDRQFILSSKKLLLSDSGFYLCAWGDRGRRYGELFFGEGSRLTVL.

The chain recombines TRBV5-3 with TRBJ1-2, with unresolved D. TRBV5-3 is an open reading frame whose function is uncertain. The CDR3 has 17 residues. Trimming stripped 1 base from V and 0 bases from J, with 16 bases between. This CDR3 is CARSLINRQPPNYGYTF. The CDR3 coding sequence is TGTGCCAGAAGCTTGATCAACAGACAACCCCCTAACTATGGCTACACCTTC.

The rearrangement uses TRBV5-8 and TRBJ1-6; TRBD1 aligns across 7 bases. Losses at the gene ends were 1 base for V and 7 bases for J; bases not matched to a gene: 2. This CDR3 contains 14 residues. The germline V gene encodes CDR1 SGHTS and CDR2 YDEGEE. The CDR3 is CASSLPGGNSPLHF. In DNA form, the CDR3 reads TGTGCCAGCAGCTTGCCAGGGGGGAATTCACCCCTCCACTTT.

The V gene is TRBV7-8, the J gene TRBJ1-1, with D perhaps matching TRBD1 (5 bases). CDR1 SGHVS and CDR2 FQNEAQ come from the germline V gene. V dropped 5 bases and J dropped 7 bases, with 17 bases sitting between them. The CDR3 runs 14 residues. The CDR3 here is CASSTRRDGYEAFF. DNA of the CDR3: TGTGCCAGCAGCACACGGAGGGACGGATATGAAGCTTTCTTT.

This chain links TRBV11-2 with TRBJ2-3; maybe TRBD2 (5 bases). The V end lost 3 bases, the J end lost 3 bases, and 13 bases lay between the germline ends. The CDR3 contains 15 residues. CDR1 and CDR2 (germline): SGHAT, FQNNGV. CDR3 amino acids: CASSLPLPGTDTQYF. The CDR3 DNA is TGTGCCAGCAGCTTGCCCCTACCGGGGACAGATACGCAGTATTTT.

Concerning this clone itself: Because it lacks the conserved phenylalanine or tryptophan at the end, this CDR3 is likely a read error. This chain connects TRBV7-2 to TRBJ2-7, with D maybe TRBD2 (5 bases). The CDR3 covers 11 residues. Germline V lookup: CDR1 SGHTA, CDR2 FQGNSA. The ends were cut back, 6 bases at V and 9 bases at J, with 12 bases in the middle. CDR3 bases: TGTGCCAGCAGTTCGGGAATTGGGCAGTACCTC. It codes for CASSSGIGQYL.